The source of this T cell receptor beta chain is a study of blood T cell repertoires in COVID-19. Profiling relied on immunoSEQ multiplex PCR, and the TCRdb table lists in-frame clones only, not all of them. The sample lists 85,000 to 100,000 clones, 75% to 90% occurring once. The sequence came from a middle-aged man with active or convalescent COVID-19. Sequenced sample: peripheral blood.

CDR3 in DNA: TGTGCCAGCAGCTTAGAGGCGGAAAGCAATCAGCCCCAGCATTTT. It codes for CASSLEAESNQPQHF. The chain couples TRBV7-2 to TRBJ1-5; the D is unclear. Trimming shortened V by 1 base and J by 1 base, and 8 bases separated the two germline ends. Germline V gene lookup returns CDR1 SGHTA and CDR2 FQGNSA. The CDR3 runs 15 residues.